This T cell receptor beta chain came from a study of CD8+ T cells in alopecia areata. Study observations and caveats: During tofacitinib treatment, many expanded lesional clones remained in scalp and blood.

cDNA prepared by RNA extraction and subsequent reverse transcription served as the template for sequencing. Some clones are missing from TCRdb's copy, which holds only in-frame ones; the method was immunoSEQ multiplex PCR. The sample comprises approximately 210,000 clones, around 66% of which are singletons, and 0.95% to 1.5% rests with the top ten. Treatment meaning: oral pan-JAK inhibitor, 5-10 mg twice daily. With regard to this clone: What it binds is unknown.

This specimen was CD4+ T cells sorted from blood, taken between weeks 44 and 45, from a patient treated with tofacitinib. The clonotype comes from a human donor with alopecia areata.

The CDR3 loop is CSVVPSGRTDTQYF. The DNA of the CDR3 is TGCAGCGTTGTCCCTAGTGGGAGGACAGATACGCAGTATTTT. J is TRBJ2-3 and V is TRBV29-1; D might be TRBD2 (6 bases). Trimming removed 4 bases from V and 3 bases from J, with 14 bases in between. The CDR3 has 14 residues. Germline V gene lookup returns CDR1 SQVTM and CDR2 ANQGSEA.